The next 21 T cell receptor beta chains were all read from a single sample in a study of blood T cell repertoires in COVID-19. Some clones are missing from TCRdb's copy, which holds only in-frame ones; the method was immunoSEQ multiplex PCR. Here the sample spans more than 85,000 clones, about 91% being singletons. The specimen was peripheral blood. Receptors were obtained from a man aged 18 to 35 with acute or convalescent COVID-19.

V usage is TRBV24-1 and J usage is TRBJ1-5; D might be TRBD1 (5 bases). Trimming removed 0 bases at V and 5 bases at J, with 13 bases between. The length of the CDR3 is 16 residues. The germline V gene encodes CDR1 KGHDR and CDR2 SFDVKD. The CDR3 region is CATSDLHRQCHQPQHF. The DNA for the CDR3 is TGTGCCACCAGTGATTTGCACAGACAGTGTCATCAGCCCCAGCATTTT.

The V gene is TRBV9, the J gene TRBJ1-2; D perhaps matches TRBD1 (6 bases). CDR3 length: 14 residues. CDR1 is SGDLS, CDR2 YYNGEE, per germline. V was trimmed by 4 bases and J by 4 bases, leaving 14 bases between them. This chain's CDR3 is CASSLSGDTYGYTF. DNA of the CDR3: TGTGCCAGCAGCCTCTCAGGGGATACCTATGGCTACACCTTC.

The chain combines TRBV28 with TRBJ1-6, with D unresolved. Trimming took off 6 bases at V and 8 bases at J, with 17 bases between the two ends. Germline lookup yields CDR1 MDHEN and CDR2 SYDVKM. There are 15 residues in the CDR3. The CDR3 protein is CASRPAGRGDSPLHF. The CDR3 DNA follows: TGTGCCAGCAGACCAGCCGGGAGAGGAGATTCACCCCTCCACTTT.

This chain joins TRBV15 and TRBJ1-2; no clear D gene. Trimming pared 0 bases from V and 6 bases from J, leaving 14 bases between. The CDR3 spans 15 residues. The germline gives CDR1 LNHNV, CDR2 YYDKDF (reference sequence). The CDR3 is CATSRDDRGFDGYTF. CDR3 nucleotide sequence: TGTGCCACCAGCAGAGATGATCGAGGGTTTGATGGCTACACCTTC.

This chain links TRBV27 with TRBJ2-2; TRBD2 agrees at 9 bases. Germline V lookup: CDR1 MNHEY, CDR2 SMNVEV (reference sequence). This CDR3 is 18 amino acids long. V shed 3 bases, J shed 2 bases, and the junction held 10 bases outside the gene matches. The CDR3 loop is CASSFTLAGFINTGELFF. CDR3 coding DNA: TGTGCCAGCAGTTTTACCCTAGCGGGATTTATCAACACCGGGGAGCTGTTTTTT.

The chain combines TRBV5-1 with TRBJ2-5, with D perhaps TRBD1 (5 bases). The CDR3 loop spans 17 amino acids. Germline values: CDR1 SGHRS, CDR2 YFSETQ. Trimming left V 0 bases short and J 5 bases short, with 20 bases between. The CDR3 loop is CASSLAGLGAVRETQYF. The CDR3 nucleotides are TGCGCCAGCAGCTTGGCCGGGCTAGGGGCGGTTCGGGAGACCCAGTACTTC.

This chain uses TRBV19 with TRBJ1-5; 7 nucleotides agree with TRBD1. Germline V gene sequence: CDR1 LNHDA, CDR2 SQIVND (reference sequence). V was pared by 7 bases and J by 3 bases, with 9 bases of the junction left unmatched. The CDR3 length is 15 residues. CDR3 protein: CASNPGQISNQPQHF. CDR3 nucleotides: TGTGCCAGTAATCCGGGACAGATTTCCAATCAGCCCCAGCATTTT.

The chain couples TRBV28 to TRBJ1-3, with D possibly matching TRBD1 (6 bases). CDR1 and CDR2 (germline): MDHEN, SYDVKM. V shed 6 bases and J shed 0 bases, with 6 bases lying between them. The CDR3 length is 13 residues. The CDR3 reads CASRDSSGNTIYF. The CDR3 region has the DNA TGTGCCAGCAGGGACAGCTCTGGAAACACCATATATTTT.

This chain joins TRBV15 and TRBJ1-2; TRBD1 aligns across 7 bases. CDR3 length: 15 residues. V was pared by 2 bases and J by 6 bases, with 9 bases of the junction left unmatched. CDR1 LNHNV and CDR2 YYDKDF come from the germline V gene (reference sequence). CDR3 coding DNA: TGTGCCACCAGCAGACCGACAGGGAAAGACAATGGCTACACCTTC. This gives the protein CATSRPTGKDNGYTF. Complete variable domain (other parts from reference TRBV15 and TRBJ1-2): DAMVIQNPRYQVTQFGKPVTLSCSQTLNHNVMYWYQQKSSQAPKLLFHYYDKDFNNEADTPDNFQSRRPNTSFCFLDIRSPGLGDTAMYLCATSRPTGKDNGYTFGSGTRLTVV.

This rearrangement joins TRBV3-1 (or the pseudogene TRBV3-2) to TRBJ2-3, with D tentatively TRBD2 (6 bases). CDR1 and CDR2 (germline): LGHDT, YNNKEL (reference sequence). Deletions cut 1 base from V and 4 bases from J, with 15 bases between. The CDR3 loop spans 16 amino acids. The DNA of the CDR3 is TGTGCCAGCAGCCAAGCCCAAGGGACTTCTGCAGATACGCAGTATTTT. Amino acids: CASSQAQGTSADTQYF.

The chain has TRBV3-1 (or the pseudogene TRBV3-2) and TRBJ2-6, with a possible D match to TRBD1 (6 bases). The V gene lost 4 bases and the J gene lost 0 bases, with 16 bases spanning the gap. The V gene's germline CDR1 is LGHDT and CDR2 YNNKEL (reference sequence). CDR3 length equals 18 residues. CDR3 DNA: TGTGCCAGCAGCCCCGAGAAGGGGGTCAGCTCTGGGGCCAACGTCCTGACTTTC. Protein: CASSPEKGVSSGANVLTF.

The chain recombines TRBV20-1 with TRBJ2-7; TRBD2 matches at 8 bases. V trimming: 3 bases; J trimming: 2 bases; junction bases outside the gene matches: 6. The germline V gene has CDR1 DFQATT and CDR2 SNEGSKA (reference sequence). The CDR3 has 14 residues. The CDR3 bases are TGCAGTGCTAGTACCGTAGCGGGACCCTACGAGCAGTACTTC. It codes for CSASTVAGPYEQYF.

V is TRBV7-7 and J is TRBJ2-5; 10 bases fit TRBD2. The CDR3 has 16 amino acids. The V segment lost 3 bases and the J segment 2 bases; nucleotides outside the gene matches: 6. The germline CDR1 and CDR2 sequences are SSHAT and FNYEAQ (reference sequence). CDR3 sequence reads: CASSFARTSGQETQYF. The CDR3 DNA sequence: TGTGCCAGCAGCTTCGCCAGGACTAGCGGACAAGAGACCCAGTACTTC. The full variable domain, rest sourced from reference TRBV7-7 and TRBJ2-5, is GAGVSQSPRYKVTKRGQDVTLRCDPISSHATLYWYQQALGQGPEFLTYFNYEAQPDKSGLPSDRFSAERPEGSISTLTIQRTEQRDSAMYRCASSFARTSGQETQYFGPGTRLLVL.

This chain uses TRBV7-9 with TRBJ1-6; a weak D match, TRBD1 (5 bases). CDR1 is SEHNR and CDR2 is FQNEAQ in the germline V gene (reference sequence). The CDR3 consists of 18 residues. The V end was cut by 4 bases, the J end by 5 bases, with 21 bases between. The CDR3 bases are TGTGCCAGCAGCTCATCATGGAGGGACCAGGGAAATAATTCACCCCTCCACTTT. Translated, it gives CASSSSWRDQGNNSPLHF.

This chain uses TRBV19 with TRBJ1-3; D possibly corresponds to TRBD1 (6 bases). Trimming stripped 4 bases from V and 0 bases from J, with 10 bases between. Looked up from germline, CDR1 is LNHDA and CDR2 is SQIVND (reference sequence). This CDR3 is built from 15 residues. The CDR3 sequence: CASSTTGFSGNTIYF. As DNA, the CDR3 is TGTGCCAGTAGTACGACAGGTTTCTCTGGAAACACCATATATTTT.

This sequence joins TRBV12-3 or TRBV12-4 and TRBJ1-2, with 9 bases that match TRBD1. The ends lost 5 bases at V and 7 bases at J; junction bases unmatched: 5. CDR3 length: 13 residues. CDR3 region: CASSPQGASGYTF. The CDR3 DNA sequence: TGTGCCAGCAGTCCACAGGGGGCGAGTGGCTACACCTTC.

The V gene is TRBV12-3 or TRBV12-4, the J gene TRBJ1-3, with D hard to call. Trimming left V 6 bases short and J 4 bases short, with 10 bases between. The CDR3 extends over 13 amino acids. The CDR3 coding sequence is TGTGCCAGCAGCCCCCGGAGAGGAAACACCATATATTTT. It encodes CASSPRRGNTIYF.

On this clone itself: The sample has other DNA sequences that encode this CDR3 too. The CDR3 coding sequence is TGTGCCAGCAGGACAAGTAATCAGCCCCAGCATTTT. This translates into CASRTSNQPQHF. The chain has TRBV2 and TRBJ1-5; D uncertain. CDR3 length: 12 amino acids. V was cut by 6 bases and J by 4 bases, with 7 bases left in between. CDR1 is SNHLY and CDR2 is FYNNEI in the germline V gene. Full variable domain (outside the CDR3, taken from reference TRBV2 and TRBJ1-5): EPEVTQTPSHQVTQMGQEVILRCVPISNHLYFYWYRQILGQKVEFLVSFYNNEISEKSEIFDDQFSVERPDGSNFTLKIRSTKLEDSAMYFCASRTSNQPQHFGDGTRLSIL.

The CDR3 reads CAWSVRRNTGELFF. The CDR3 bases are TGTGCCTGGAGTGTACGTAGGAACACCGGGGAGCTGTTTTTT. The chain has TRBV30 and TRBJ2-2, with D uncertain. Trimming stripped 0 bases from V and 1 base from J, with 6 bases between. There are 14 residues in the CDR3. CDR1 GTSNPN and CDR2 SVGIG come from the germline V gene (reference sequence).

This rearrangement joins TRBV27 to TRBJ1-4; 8 nucleotides match TRBD1. The length of the CDR3 is 15 residues. Germline lookup yields CDR1 MNHEY and CDR2 SMNVEV (reference sequence). With V trimmed by 6 bases and J by 4 bases, 7 bases remained unmatched. CDR3 in DNA: TGTGCCAGCAGATATGGACAGGGTTTTAATGAAAAACTGTTTTTT. Translating gives CASRYGQGFNEKLFF.

The count of this clone is one. The V call is TRBV5-1, the J call TRBJ1-3; a weak D match, TRBD1 (5 bases). Trimming removed 3 bases from V and 3 bases from J, with 19 bases in between. CDR1 and CDR2 from the germline V gene are SGHRS and YFSETQ. The length of the CDR3 is 17 residues. The CDR3 loop reads CASSSNPQGANGNTIYF. CDR3 sequence (DNA): TGCGCCAGCAGCTCCAACCCCCAAGGGGCAAATGGAAACACCATATATTTT. Filled out from reference TRBV5-1 and TRBJ1-3, the complete variable domain reads KAGVTQTPRYLIKTRGQQVTLSCSPISGHRSVSWYQQTPGQGLQFLFEYFSETQRNKGNFPGRFSGRQFSNSRSEMNVSTLELGDSALYLCASSSNPQGANGNTIYFGEGSWLTVV.